This section outlines one T cell receptor beta chain sequence together with its context. As yet, its antigen is unknown. The data originate from a study of T cell responses to AZD1222 COVID-19 vaccine. Produced via immunoSEQ multiplex PCR; TCRdb's table is partial and in-frame only. The sample contains approximately 200,000 clones, about nine tenths of which appear only once. The CDR3 length is 16 residues. Trimming removed 1 base at V and 0 bases at J, with 10 bases between. Germline V gene sequence: CDR1 SEHNR, CDR2 FQNEAQ (reference sequence). Notes on the study in general: A rise in Spike-specific TCR breadth and depth followed two AZD1222 doses. Close to half of spike-specific TCRs reportedly recognize unmutated variant regions.

This TCR derives from an adult who received the AZD1222 COVID-19 vaccine. The source was peripheral blood, collected 28 days after the second AZD1222 dose. This chain joins TRBV7-9 and TRBJ1-3; D gene ambiguous. CDR3 nucleotides: TGTGCCAGCAGCTTAGGGGCTGTGAGCTCTGGAAACACCATATATTTT. Translated: CASSLGAVSSGNTIYF.